These T cell receptor beta chains were read from a single sample in a study of tumor and adjacent non-tumor tissue in lung cancer. TCRdb processed the multiplex PCR reads anew with MiXCR; each CDR3 protein has one entry. The repertoire has 60,000 to 85,000 distinct CDR3 sequences, 65% to 90% of them found once; the top ten carry less than 15%. The sequenced sample consisted of lung tumor tissue. Source of these receptors: a woman in her fifties or sixties with non-small cell lung cancer. The CDR3 runs from the conserved cysteine through the conserved F or W. The D gene is left open where the match is weak. Clone size, where shown, is once, few, many, or a class for clones that have expanded.

.	.	14	TRBJ2-2	TRBV29-1	TGCACCGTTATAGGCCAGGGGCGGACCGGGGAGCTGTTCTTT	CTVIGQGRTGELFF
once	TRBD2	17	TRBJ2-3	TRBV11-2	TGTGCCATCAGCTTGGACCCGGGACCAGCGGGAGCAGATACACAGTATTTT	CAISLDPGPAGADTQYF
.	.	17	TRBJ2-3	TRBV21-1	TGTGCCAGCACCCCCGGCCGGGGGGAGGCTAGCACAGATACGCAGTATTTT	CASTPGRGEASTDTQYF
.	.	15	TRBJ2-3	TRBV5-6	TGTGCCAGCAGCATAGCGTTATTAAGCACAGATACGCAGTATTTT	CASSIALLSTDTQYF
.	TRBD1	17	TRBJ2-3	TRBV20-1	TGCAGTGCTAGAGGTAGGACAGGGATTGATGGTACAGGTACGCAGTATTTT	CSARGRTGIDGTGTQYF
.	.	13	TRBJ1-1	TRBV28	TGTGCCAGCAGTCGGGAGGGAAACAGTGAAGCTTTCTTT	CASSREGNSEAFF
.	TRBD1	17	TRBJ1-3	TRBV12-3/TRBV12-4	TGTGCCAGTGGTTTATCCACAGGGGACAACTCTGGAAACACCATATATTTT	CASGLSTGDNSGNTIYF
.	.	14	TRBJ2-3	TRBV29-1	TGCAGCGTCTGGCAAGAGAATACTGCAGATACGCAGTATTTT	CSVWQENTADTQYF
.	TRBD2	15	TRBJ2-1	TRBV12-3/TRBV12-4	TGTGCCAACAAACCGGGACTAGCGGGAACCAATGAGCAATTCTTC	CANKPGLAGTNEQFF
.	.	17	TRBJ2-3	TRBV20-1	TGCAATGCTGGAGATCGGAGGGGGCTGACGGTCACAGATACGCAGTATTTT	CNAGDRRGLTVTDTQYF
.	.	15	TRBJ2-7	TRBV20-1	TGCAGCGCTAGAGATCCCCAGGGTGCGGGCTACGAGCAGTACTTC	CSARDPQGAGYEQYF
once	.	13	TRBJ2-2	TRBV11-3	TGTGCCAGCATCTCAGGGGAGGCCGGGGAGCTGTTTTTT	CASISGEAGELFF
.	TRBD2	14	TRBJ2-1	TRBV29-1	TGCAGCATTGAAGGGCTAGCGGGATACAATGATCAGTTCTTC	CSIEGLAGYNDQFF
.	.	16	TRBJ2-1	TRBV6-2/TRBV6-3	TGTGCCAGCAGCCCGGACCGGAGTGGGCGGTTGAATGGGCAGTTCTTC	CASSPDRSGRLNGQFF
.	.	15	TRBJ2-2	TRBV6-5	TGTGCCGACAGTTACTCAACTAGCCAGCCCGGGGAGCTGTTTTTT	CADSYSTSQPGELFF
.	TRBD2	14	TRBJ2-1	TRBV12-5	TGTGTTAGTGCCCTAGCGGGGTGGGACAATGAGCAGTTCTTC	CVSALAGWDNEQFF